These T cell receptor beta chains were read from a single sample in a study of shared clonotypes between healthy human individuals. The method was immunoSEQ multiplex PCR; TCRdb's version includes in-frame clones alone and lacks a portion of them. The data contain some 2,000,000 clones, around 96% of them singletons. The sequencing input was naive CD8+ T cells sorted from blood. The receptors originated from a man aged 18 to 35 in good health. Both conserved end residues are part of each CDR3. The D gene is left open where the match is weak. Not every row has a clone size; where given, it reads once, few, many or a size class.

CASSLASGGVSDTQYF	TGTGCCAGCAGCTTGGCTAGCGGGGGGGTATCAGATACGCAGTATTTT	TRBJ2-3	TRBD2	TRBV7-8	NA
CASSVNGGNTGELFF	TGTGCCAGCAGCGTAAACGGGGGCAACACCGGGGAGCTGTTTTTT	TRBJ2-2	NA	TRBV9	NA
CASSTSRGRVYEQYF	NA	TRBJ2-7	NA	TRBV2	NA
CASSELVGAENSPLHF	TGTGCCAGCAGTGAATTGGTGGGGGCAGAGAATTCACCCCTCCACTTT	TRBJ1-6	NA	TRBV6-1	NA
CASSSSGTSYNEQFF	TGCGCCAGCAGCTCTTCCGGGACTAGCTACAATGAGCAGTTCTTC	TRBJ2-1	TRBD2	TRBV5-1	NA
CAWRVQGDYEQYF	TGTGCCTGGAGGGTACAGGGAGACTACGAGCAGTACTTC	TRBJ2-7	NA	TRBV30	few
CASTTAGPYEQYF	TGTGCCAGTACCACAGCCGGCCCCTACGAGCAGTACTTC	TRBJ2-7	NA	TRBV2	NA
CASVPMESNYGYTF	TGTGCCAGTGTCCCGATGGAATCTAACTATGGCTACACCTTC	TRBJ1-2	NA	TRBV19	NA
CASSLQDTGYGYTF	TGTGCCAGCAGCTTACAGGACACTGGGTATGGCTACACCTTC	TRBJ1-2	NA	TRBV11-1	NA
CASSKVKGNYYEQYF	TGTGCCAGCAGCAAAGTCAAGGGAAACTACTACGAGCAGTACTTC	TRBJ2-7	NA	TRBV21-1	NA
CASSLSIGDRGPWEQYF	TGTGCCAGCAGTTTATCGATTGGGGACAGGGGCCCTTGGGAGCAGTACTTC	TRBJ2-7	TRBD1	TRBV27	once
CASGAGLGSEAFF	TGTGCCAGCGGGGCAGGCTTGGGGTCTGAAGCTTTCTTT	TRBJ1-1	NA	TRBV13	NA
CASSQTIPYEQYF	TGTGCCAGTAGCCAGACAATCCCCTACGAGCAGTACTTC	TRBJ2-7	NA	TRBV19	NA
CASSSRLAGGDGDTQYF	TGTGCCAGCAGCTCCCGACTAGCGGGAGGGGATGGAGATACGCAGTATTTT	TRBJ2-3	TRBD2	TRBV7-8	NA
CASSIFLQGNYGYTF	TGTGCCAGTAGTATATTCCTACAGGGGAACTATGGCTACACCTTC	TRBJ1-2	TRBD1	TRBV19	NA
CASSGSTRGLYNEQFF	TGCGCCAGCAGTGGGTCCACGAGGGGGTTATACAATGAGCAGTTCTTC	TRBJ2-1	NA	TRBV10-1	NA
CASSPPGLLDHQETQYF	TGTGCCAGCTCACCACCGGGTCTTCTGGATCACCAAGAGACCCAGTACTTC	TRBJ2-5	NA	TRBV18	NA
CASSLQASSGRSNEQFF	TGCGCCAGCAGCCTCCAAGCCTCTAGCGGGAGATCGAATGAGCAGTTCTTC	TRBJ2-1	TRBD2	TRBV4-1	NA
CASSREEVEAGEQYF	TGTGCCAGCAGCCGGGAGGAGGTAGAGGCTGGCGAGCAGTACTTC	TRBJ2-7	TRBD2	TRBV13	NA
CASRPTGATEAFF	TGTGCCAGCAGGCCGACAGGGGCCACTGAAGCTTTCTTT	TRBJ1-1	TRBD1	TRBV5-6	NA
CASSVGGHTGELFF	TGTGCCAGCAGCGTAGGCGGACACACCGGGGAGCTGTTTTTT	TRBJ2-2	NA	TRBV9	NA
CASRPGGAVFGYTF	TGCGCCAGCCGACCCGGAGGAGCGGTGTTTGGCTACACCTTC	TRBJ1-2	NA	TRBV5-1	NA
CASVLGLASSYEQYF	TGTGCCAGCGTCCTGGGGCTAGCAAGCTCCTACGAGCAGTACTTC	TRBJ2-7	NA	TRBV6-1	NA
CASSYGGLDEQYF	TGTGCCAGCAGTTACGGGGGTCTGGACGAGCAGTACTTC	TRBJ2-7	NA	TRBV6-5	NA
CASSPEGTSAYNEQFF	TGTGCCAGCAGCCCTGAGGGGACTAGCGCTTACAATGAGCAGTTCTTC	TRBJ2-1	TRBD2	TRBV9	NA
CASSLDNRAPNTEAFF	TGCGCCAGCAGCTTGGATAACAGGGCCCCGAACACTGAAGCTTTCTTT	TRBJ1-1	NA	TRBV5-1	once
CASSLEGEQYF	TGCGCCAGCAGCTTGGAGGGGGAGCAGTACTTC	TRBJ2-7	NA	TRBV5-1	NA
CAWSSGSSYNSPLHF	TGTGCCTGGAGCTCTGGGAGCTCCTATAATTCACCCCTCCACTTT	TRBJ1-6	NA	TRBV30	NA
CAISVRGAGGTDTQYF	TGTGCCATCAGTGTGCGCGGGGCGGGGGGCACAGATACGCAGTATTTT	TRBJ2-3	TRBD2	TRBV10-3	NA
CASSSTRDRGTGELFF	TGTGCCAGCAGCTCAACCCGGGACAGGGGCACCGGGGAGCTGTTTTTT	TRBJ2-2	TRBD1	TRBV13	NA
CASSLVADTQYF	TGCGCCAGCAGCTTAGTAGCAGATACGCAGTATTTT	TRBJ2-3	NA	TRBV7-9	NA
CASSSFHIQGKVVEQYF	TGTGCCAGCAGCTCTTTCCACATTCAGGGTAAGGTAGTCGAGCAGTACTTC	TRBJ2-7	NA	TRBV5-5	NA
CASSQAWDSLQETQYF	TGCGCCAGCAGCCAAGCTTGGGACAGTTTACAAGAGACCCAGTACTTC	TRBJ2-5	TRBD1	TRBV4-1	NA